This T cell receptor beta chain was documented in a study of cytomegalovirus exposure and HLA in healthy donors. The PCR ran on 60 Vbeta and 13 Jbeta primers. In the original processing: As a later analysis found, there were 70 million to 80 million unique TCR beta chains, of which roughly 11 million were shared. Libraries were prepared by immunoSEQ multiplex PCR; TCRdb keeps only in-frame clonotypes and omits some of them. D and trimming were read from the DNA, whereas the V and J calls and clone size are those reported in that table. The table for this sample gives around 140,000 clones. CDR3 length: 16 residues. V shed 0 bases, J shed 7 bases, and the junction held 4 bases outside the gene matches. Per the germline V gene, CDR1 is LGHNA and CDR2 is YNFKEQ.

The sequenced material came from PBMCs. This TCR was sampled from a woman between 18 and 30 years old in good health and CMV-seronegative. This rearrangement joins TRBV4-2 to TRBJ1-4, with 11 nucleotides matching TRBD1. The CDR3 here is CASSQDLGTGGEKLFF. DNA of the CDR3: TGTGCCAGCAGCCAAGATCTCGGGACAGGGGGTGAAAAACTGTTTTTT.